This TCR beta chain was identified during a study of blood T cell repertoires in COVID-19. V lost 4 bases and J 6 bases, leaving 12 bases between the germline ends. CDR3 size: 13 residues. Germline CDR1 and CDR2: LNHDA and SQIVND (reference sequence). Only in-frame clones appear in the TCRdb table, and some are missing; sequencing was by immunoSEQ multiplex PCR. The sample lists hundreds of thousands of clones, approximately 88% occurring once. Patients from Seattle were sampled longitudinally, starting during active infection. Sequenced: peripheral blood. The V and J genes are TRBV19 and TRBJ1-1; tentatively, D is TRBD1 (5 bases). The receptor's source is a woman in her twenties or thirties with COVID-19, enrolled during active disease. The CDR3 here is CASSTISGSEAFF. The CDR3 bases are TGTGCCAGTAGTACTATTTCAGGGTCTGAAGCTTTCTTT.